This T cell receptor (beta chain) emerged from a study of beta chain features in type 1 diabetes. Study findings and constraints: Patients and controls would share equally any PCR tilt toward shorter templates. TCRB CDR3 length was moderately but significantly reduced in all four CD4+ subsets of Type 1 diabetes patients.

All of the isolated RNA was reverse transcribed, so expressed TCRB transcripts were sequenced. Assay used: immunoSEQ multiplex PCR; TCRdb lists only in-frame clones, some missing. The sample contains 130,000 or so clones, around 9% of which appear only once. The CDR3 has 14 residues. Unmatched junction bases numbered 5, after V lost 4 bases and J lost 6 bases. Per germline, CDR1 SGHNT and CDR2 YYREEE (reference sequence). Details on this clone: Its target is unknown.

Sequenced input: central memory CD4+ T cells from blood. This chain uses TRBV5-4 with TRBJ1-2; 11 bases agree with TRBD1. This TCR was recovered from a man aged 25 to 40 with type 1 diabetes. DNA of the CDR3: TGTGCCAGCAGCCGGACAGGGGGCAGTGATGGCTACACCTTC. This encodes CASSRTGGSDGYTF.